What follows describes a single TCR beta chain. Its antigen is not identified. The data are from a study of T-cell memory formation after mild COVID-19. Study-level results: Among contracting clones, CD4+ were mainly CM/EM and CD8+ enriched in EMRA. Some clones that responded were present in memory (sampled pre-infection), which suggests cross-reactive memory joined. Nothing showed for sure that second-wave clones peaking on day 37 were SARS-CoV-2 specific.

It was 5'RACE with constant-segment primers that produced the TCR alpha and TCR beta cDNA libraries, which carried sample barcodes and UMIs. TCRdb reanalysed the 5' RACE reads using MiXCR and keeps one entry per CDR3 protein. The sample yields about 430,000 distinct CDR3 sequences, 20% to 30% seen once. What was sequenced was PBMCs or a T cell subset sorted from them (not recorded which). This clonotype originated in an adult woman who had mild COVID-19 (a few samples of this study predate the infection). Cell type and time point are not known.

CDR3 nucleotide sequence: TGTGCCAGTAGTATAGGTTCAGGGGCCTACGAGCAGTACTTC. Translated, it gives CASSIGSGAYEQYF. The chain links TRBV19 to TRBJ2-7, with D perhaps TRBD1 (6 bases). Trimming removed 1 base at V and 2 bases at J, with 9 bases between. Germline V CDR1 and CDR2: LNHDA, SQIVND (reference sequence). CDR3 length: 14 amino acids.